The T cell receptor (beta chain) under discussion was sequenced for a study of blood T cell repertoires in COVID-19. Study context: Samples of COVID-19 (acute and convalescent) were obtained from the United States, Italy and Spain. T cells, B-cell-depleted T cells, or PBMCs provided the cDNA or gDNA that served as material.

Looked up from germline, CDR1 is MGHDK and CDR2 is SYGVNS. Losses at the gene ends were 2 bases for V and 1 base for J; bases not matched to a gene: 5. The CDR3 loop spans 16 amino acids. Using immunoSEQ multiplex PCR, the repertoire was profiled, and TCRdb retains in-frame clones only, with some absent. The top ten clones hold 14% of a sample with about 110,000 clones, 84% of them seen once. The chain has TRBV25-1 and TRBJ2-3, with TRBD2 matching 8 bases. The TCR originated in a woman aged 55-70 years with acute or convalescent COVID-19. The sequenced material came from peripheral blood. The CDR3 DNA sequence: TGTGCCAGCAGTGAAAGCCCGGGGGGGGGCACAGATACGCAGTATTTT. The encoded protein is CASSESPGGGTDTQYF.